This T cell receptor (beta chain) was sequenced during a study of vaccination and CD4 T cells after COVID-19. Points from the study as a whole: The researchers studied relatively few convalescent patients and omitted early post-infection timepoints. The rise in median SARS-CoV-2-reactive clonotypes, from around 19 to 38, was not significant.

Cultured CD4+ T-cell DNA underwent Oncomine TCR Beta short-read sequencing. TCRdb used MiXCR to reprocess the PCR reads, holding one entry per CDR3 protein. The sample consists of some 16,000 distinct CDR3 sequences, roughly 50% of them appearing once. The V end was cut by 3 bases, the J end by 9 bases, with 9 bases between. The CDR3 is 12 amino acids. Germline assignment: CDR1 DFQATT and CDR2 SNEGSKA (reference sequence). Note on this clonotype: Its target is not known.

Treatment in this sample: roughly 10-day PBMC culture with coronavirus spike peptide pools or control peptides (ViraFEST assay). This clonotype was sampled from a human donor who had recovered from COVID-19. The sample consisted of CD4+ T cells from blood, cultured in vitro. The chain has TRBV20-1 and TRBJ1-6; D is uncertain. DNA for the CDR3: TGCAGTGCTAGGGAAGGGTCTTCACCCCTCCACTTT. Its protein product is CSAREGSSPLHF.